These T cell receptor beta chains were read from a single sample in a study of OX40 agonist ivuxolimab in advanced cancers. Some clones are missing from TCRdb's copy, which holds only in-frame ones; the method was immunoSEQ multiplex PCR. The repertoire includes more than 75,000 clones, roughly 80% of them detected once, and about 5.8% sits in the top ten. The sample was CD4+ or CD8+ T cells sorted from blood, taken in a trial of the OX40 agonist ivuxolimab. These receptors all stem from an adult with an advanced solid tumor such as melanoma, head and neck, liver or kidney cancer. The CDR3 runs from the conserved cysteine through the conserved F or W. A D gene is named only where the DNA matches it firmly. Expanded clones are given a class, and other clones once, few, many or no size at all.

TRBJ2-3,NA,TRBD1,TRBV5-6,TGTGCCAGCAGCTACGGGACAGGCACAGATACGCAGTATTTT,CASSYGTGTDTQYF
TRBJ2-3,NA,NA,TRBV6-5,TGTGCCAGCAGTTACGGGGCGGGAAGGGCAGATACGCAGTATTTT,CASSYGAGRADTQYF
TRBJ1-2,NA,TRBD1,TRBV11-2,TGTGCCAGCAGCCGAACCGGGACAGGCAACTATGGCTACACCTTC,CASSRTGTGNYGYTF
TRBJ1-1,NA,NA,TRBV10-3,TGTGCCATCAGTGGGAGGGGGGTGGACACTGAAGCTTTCTTT,CAISGRGVDTEAFF
TRBJ2-2,once,NA,TRBV4-1,TGCGCCAGCAGCCTCGATAAGGGCACCGGGGAGCTGTTTTTT,CASSLDKGTGELFF
TRBJ1-5,NA,NA,TRBV2,TGTGCCAGCAGGGGGGCGGAAAGCCAGCCCCAGCATTTT,CASRGAESQPQHF
TRBJ2-2,NA,NA,TRBV7-3,TGTGCCAGCAGCTTATCTAGGGATGACGGGGAGCTGTTTTTT,CASSLSRDDGELFF
TRBJ2-7,NA,NA,TRBV11-3,TGTGCCAGCAGCTTAGGGGCAGGTAGCGAGCAGTACTTC,CASSLGAGSEQYF
TRBJ1-1,NA,NA,TRBV7-2,TGTGCCAGCAGCTTAATGTGGGGGAACACTGAAGCTTTCTTT,CASSLMWGNTEAFF
TRBJ2-5,NA,NA,TRBV6-6,TGTGCCAGCAGCCGAGGGGGTCAAGGGGAGACCCAGTACTTC,CASSRGGQGETQYF
TRBJ2-2,NA,TRBD2,TRBV19,TGTGCCAGTAAAGGGGGAGGGCTAGCGGGGTACACCGGGGAGCTGTTTTTT,CASKGGGLAGYTGELFF
TRBJ1-1,NA,NA,TRBV7-9,TGTGCCAGCAGCCCGAGTGTGGTCGGGGGCACTGAAGCTTTCTTT,CASSPSVVGGTEAFF
TRBJ2-5,few,NA,TRBV5-4,TGTGCCAGCAGCTCGGATGGAGAGACCCAGTACTTC,CASSSDGETQYF
TRBJ1-6,NA,NA,TRBV6-5,TGTGCCAGCAGTTACTCTGCGATCTCCTATAATTCACCCCTCCACTTT,CASSYSAISYNSPLHF
TRBJ2-1,NA,TRBD2,TRBV7-2,TGTGCCAGCAGTGAGCGGGGGGGCAATGAGCAGTTCTTC,CASSERGGNEQFF
TRBJ2-7,once,TRBD1,TRBV7-8,TGTGCCAGCAGCATAGACAGGGTCCCCTACGAGCAGTACTTC,CASSIDRVPYEQYF
TRBJ1-1,few,NA,TRBV6-5,TGTGCCAGCAGCGAACGACAGGTGAACACTGAAGCTTTCTTT,CASSERQVNTEAFF
TRBJ2-7,NA,NA,TRBV21-1,TGTCCCAGGGAACGAAAATACTTCTACGAGCAGTACTTC,CPRERKYFYEQYF
TRBJ2-1,NA,NA,TRBV28,TGTGCCAGCAGTCTCCGGGACTCGACGTTCAATGAGCAGTTCTTC,CASSLRDSTFNEQFF
TRBJ1-2,NA,NA,TRBV27,TGTGCCAGTTCGACAGCCCCTCACTATGGCTACACCTTC,CASSTAPHYGYTF
TRBJ2-1,NA,TRBD2,TRBV5-1,TGCGCCAGCAGCTGGGGACTAGCGGAGAGCAATGAGCAGTTCTTC,CASSWGLAESNEQFF
TRBJ1-1,many,NA,TRBV27,TGTGCCAGCAGTCCCTGGACGGATATGAACACTGAAGCTTTCTTT,CASSPWTDMNTEAFF
TRBJ2-3,NA,NA,TRBV19,TGTGCCAGCCACCACCCCTCTGCAGATACGCAGTATTTT,CASHHPSADTQYF
TRBJ2-3,once,NA,TRBV19,TGTGCCAGTAGTATGACGGGGACAGATACGCAGTATTTT,CASSMTGTDTQYF
TRBJ2-1,NA,TRBD1,TRBV2,TGTGCCAGCAATGGGGAGAGAGGGGGCCCCTACAATGAGCAGTTCTTC,CASNGERGGPYNEQFF
TRBJ1-2,NA,TRBD1,TRBV19,TGTGCCAGTAGGACGGGACAGAACACCTATGGCTACACCTTC,CASRTGQNTYGYTF